This entry features one TCR beta chain sequence. The target of this receptor is not known. No base qualities exist here, and no much larger clone lies one base off it. Receptor amplification or capture employed PCR. TCR sequencing of DNA from cultured CD4+ T cells used the Oncomine TCR Beta short-read assay at the Johns Hopkins FTIC core. The QIAamp micro DNA kit was used to extract genomic DNA from the cultured CD4+ T cells. Oncomine TCR Beta libraries made from cultured CD4+ T cells were pooled using unique dual indexes and sequenced on an Illumina iSeq 100. The paper's processing steps were these. Non-productive sequences were removed, and CDR3s that did not start with C, did not end with F or W, or were shorter than 7 amino acids were discarded. The MANAFEST web application was used to identify antigen-specific clonotypes by comparing peptide-stimulated wells against reference wells and other culture wells. An FDR below 0.05, an odds ratio above 5, and a productive frequency above 0.1% in at least two of three replicate wells were required for clones to be considered positive. Cross-reactive clonotypes were defined as significantly expanded in both SARS-CoV-2 spike wells and at least one common cold coronavirus spike condition. Using R version 3.6.1, CDR3 homology was evaluated through Levenshtein distances (stringdist) along with unrooted phylogenetic trees (ape). Using fastp trimming at Q25 and MiXCR clonotype assembly, TCRdb reanalyzed the public sequencing data and kept in-frame beta chains. Each CDR3 protein gets just one entry, which takes the most common genes and DNA from the rows behind it. These V and J calls rely on TCRdb rather than the paper's analysis. The sample has 10,000 or so distinct CDR3 sequences on record, 50% to 60% of them singletons. Approximately 7.6% of the sample rests with the top ten.

In the paper's terms, the treatment or condition label means: approximately nine-day PBMC culture with coronavirus spike peptide pools or control peptides (ViraFEST assay). To expand antigen-specific T cells with peptide pools and then pick out the expanded clonotypes through TCR sequencing, the study relied on the ViraFEST assay. The positive SARS-CoV-2 PCR tests of the convalescent patients were dated from March to December 2020, before the Alpha, Beta and Delta variants emerged in the United States. Each well held 2.2 million or so PBMCs cultured in IMDM containing approximately 5% human AB serum and around 9.2 IU/ml IL-2, with approximately 9.2 ug/ml peptide pools added. On days 3 and 7, half of the culture medium was replaced with fresh IL-2-containing medium. Once the cells had been in culture for ten to eleven days, the EasySep CD4+ T cell isolation kit was used to isolate CD4+ T cells by negative selection. Ficoll-Paque Plus gradient centrifugation was used to isolate PBMCs from whole blood, and the isolated PBMCs were then either used fresh or cryopreserved at -140C. In general, triplicate wells were set up for every culture condition.

The data originate from a study of vaccination and CD4 T cells after COVID-19 (dated by TCRdb to between 2021 and 2023). With regard to the full study: SARS-CoV-2 positivity had been established in the convalescent patients by nasal swab PCR, and mild disease was recorded in roughly ten of these patients and severe disease in one. The spike-specific CD4+ TCR repertoire was compared before and after mRNA vaccination in about nine COVID-19 convalescent patients and several infection-naive healthy vaccine recipients. In control cultures, a CEFX viral epitope pool was used as positive control, an HIV-1 Nef peptide pool was used as negative control, or no peptide was added. Post-vaccine blood samples were obtained a median of roughly 75 days after the second vaccine dose, with a range of roughly 12 to 250 days. Two doses of either the Pfizer-BioNTech BNT162b2 vaccine (n=8) or the Moderna mRNA-1273 vaccine (n=2) were administered to participants. Overlapping spike peptide pools from SARS-CoV-2 and from the common cold coronaviruses HCoV-NL63, HCoV-OC43 and HCoV-229E were used as culture stimuli. Post-COVID blood samples were collected from convalescent patients a median of approximately 93 days after diagnosis, with a range of about 30 to 180 days. In the convalescent cohort there were six males and four females, among whom were two Hispanic individuals, seven Caucasians, two Asians and one multiracial person. Overall results and qualifications from the work: Only a relatively small number of convalescent patients were included in the study, and early timepoints following natural infection were not analyzed. An increase in the median number of SARS-CoV-2-reactive clonotypes from 20 to 25 after infection to about 39 after vaccination was observed, but the change was not found to be significant. Nearly all vaccine-specific clones in convalescent patients (304 of 307) were mono-reactive for SARS-CoV-2 spike rather than cross-reactive with common cold coronaviruses. Among the post-vaccine SARS-CoV-2-reactive clones in convalescent patients, a median approximately 90% showed up only after vaccination, which suggests vaccine-specific priming.

The cysteine opens and the phenylalanine closes a CDR3 of 13 amino acids. Only the CDR3 part of the read is kept: 39 bases, read in frame from the first base. The germline ends are 9 bases apart after V is trimmed by 4 bases and J by 2 bases. The CDR1 and CDR2 encoded by the germline V gene are SGHRS and YFSETQ. The sequence came from a human donor who had recovered from COVID-19. The receptor chain draws on TRBV5-1 and TRBJ1-2; no D gene is confidently identified. Material: CD4+ T cells from blood, cultured in vitro. The CDR3 protein: CASSPDGNYGYTF. At the DNA level, the sequence is TGCGCCAGCAGCCCGGACGGGAACTATGGCTACACCTTC.